The table lists the clone carrying this T cell receptor beta chain with a few counts. Antigen: not known. The PCR employed 60 Vbeta primers together with 13 Jbeta primers. TCRdb's table, derived via immunoSEQ multiplex PCR, lists solely in-frame clones and lacks some. The sample gives 110,000 or so clones, over 75% of which show up once; about 6.9% is in the top ten. CDR1 is MDHEN, CDR2 SYDVKM, per germline. The CDR3 has 12 residues. With 10 bases clipped from V and 7 bases from J, the junction kept 6 bases outside the gene matches. The data are from a study of cytomegalovirus exposure and HLA in healthy donors. Overall study results and limits: When analyzed later, a missense DCLRE1C variant was found to be linked to TCR beta V- and J-gene trimming.

Donors in the study were healthy people who gave bone marrow. The genes are TRBV28 and TRBJ1-5, with TRBD1 matching 8 bases. Sequenced: PBMCs. This clonotype was sampled from a young man in good health and CMV-seropositive. CDR3 amino acids: CATSGGVQPQHF. The CDR3 bases are TGTGCCACCTCAGGGGGCGTCCAGCCCCAGCATTTT. The variable domain in full, with the rest retrieved from reference TRBV28 and TRBJ1-5, is DVKVTQSSRYLVKRTGEKVFLECVQDMDHENMFWYRQDPGLGLRLIYFSYDVKMKEKGDIPEGYSVSREKKERFSLILESASTNQTSMYLCATSGGVQPQHFGDGTRLSIL.